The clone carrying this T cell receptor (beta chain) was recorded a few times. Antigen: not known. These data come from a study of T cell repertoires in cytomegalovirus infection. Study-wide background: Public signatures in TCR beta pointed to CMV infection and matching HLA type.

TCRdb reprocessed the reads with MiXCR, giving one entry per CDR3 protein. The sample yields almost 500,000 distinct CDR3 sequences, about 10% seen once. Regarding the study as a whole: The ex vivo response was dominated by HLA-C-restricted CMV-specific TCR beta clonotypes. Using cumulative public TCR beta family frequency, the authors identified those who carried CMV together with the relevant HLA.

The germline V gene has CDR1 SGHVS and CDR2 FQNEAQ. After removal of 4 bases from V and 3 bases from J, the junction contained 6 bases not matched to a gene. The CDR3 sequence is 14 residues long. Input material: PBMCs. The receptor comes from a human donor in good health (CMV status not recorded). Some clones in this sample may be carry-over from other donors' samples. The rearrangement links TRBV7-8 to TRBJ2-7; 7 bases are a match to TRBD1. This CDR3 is CASSSTGNFYEQYF. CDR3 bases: TGTGCCAGCAGCTCGACAGGGAATTTCTACGAGCAGTACTTC.